A single sample is the source of the 29 T cell receptor beta chains below, sequenced in a study of shared clonotypes between healthy human individuals. CD45RO-negative, CCR7-selected cells formed the naive CD8 fraction, which excluded terminally differentiated effector memory CD45RA+ cells. TCRdb's copy holds only in-frame clones and misses some; the assay was immunoSEQ multiplex PCR. Counted here are about 1,900,000 clones, just under 95% occurring once; the ten biggest clones make up 1% to 1.5%. The source material was naive CD8+ T cells sorted from blood. The source of these receptors is a man younger than 35 in good health.

The V call is TRBV2, the J call TRBJ2-5; 7 bases align to TRBD1. The germline gives CDR1 SNHLY, CDR2 FYNNEI. The CDR3 runs to 15 residues. With 3 bases clipped from V and 5 bases from J, the junction kept 9 bases outside the gene matches. The CDR3 is CASSDINRGAETQYF. The CDR3 bases are TGTGCCAGCAGTGATATAAACAGGGGAGCGGAGACCCAGTACTTC.

The chain uses TRBV4-1 and TRBJ1-2; tentative D call: TRBD1 (5 bases). Germline V lookup: CDR1 MGHRA, CDR2 YSYEKL. The V end lost 3 bases, the J end lost 7 bases, and 18 bases lay between the germline ends. This CDR3 contains 15 residues. The CDR3 coding sequence is TGCGCCAGCAGCCACTTGGGTCCGGGGGAAGGTGGCTACACCTTC. Its translation is CASSHLGPGEGGYTF.

The rearrangement joins TRBV4-1 to TRBJ2-7; 10 nucleotides align to TRBD1. Germline V CDR1 and CDR2: MGHRA, YSYEKL. The CDR3 sequence is 18 residues long. Germline trimming cut 1 base from V and 0 bases from J; bases unmatched to any gene: 9. DNA for the CDR3: TGCGCCAGCAGCCAAGGGCCTTGGACAGGGGGGAGCTCCTACGAGCAGTACTTC. Its translation: CASSQGPWTGGSSYEQYF.

The rearrangement uses TRBV11-2 and TRBJ2-5; D gene unclear. V was cut by 8 bases and J by 5 bases, with 9 bases left in between. The CDR3 loop spans 11 amino acids. CDR1 SGHAT and CDR2 FQNNGV come from the germline V gene. The chain's CDR3 is CASLYRETQYF. The CDR3 bases are TGTGCCAGCCTATATAGGGAGACCCAGTACTTC.

The chain couples TRBV5-8 to TRBJ2-3; D is uncertain. V lost 4 bases and J 4 bases, leaving 7 bases between the germline ends. From germline, CDR1 is SGHTS and CDR2 YDEGEE. The CDR3 is made up of 12 amino acids. CDR3 nucleotides: TGTGCCAGCAGCCCGACGGCAGATACGCAGTATTTT. It codes for CASSPTADTQYF.

In the case of this clone: Other DNA sequences within the sample encode an identical CDR3. The gene calls are TRBV29-1 and TRBJ2-2; unclear D gene. This CDR3 has 12 amino acids. Germline V gene lookup returns CDR1 SQVTM and CDR2 ANQGSEA. V dropped 3 bases and J dropped 5 bases, with 7 bases sitting between them. The CDR3 spells CSVDRGTGELFF. Written as DNA, the CDR3 is TGCAGCGTTGACCGAGGTACCGGGGAGCTGTTTTTT.

The chain carries TRBV5-1 and TRBJ2-3, with D tentatively TRBD1 or TRBD2 (5 bases each). With 5 bases removed from V and 2 bases from J, the gap between germline ends came to 12 bases. The V gene's germline CDR1 is SGHRS and CDR2 YFSETQ. The length of the CDR3 is 14 residues. The chain's CDR3 is CASRFRDPTDTQYF. CDR3 in DNA: TGCGCCAGCAGGTTCAGGGACCCCACAGATACGCAGTATTTT.

This clone was observed a few times. The chain joins TRBV2 to TRBJ1-5; TRBD1 is a possible D gene (6 bases). Per germline, CDR1 SNHLY and CDR2 FYNNEI. Trimming shortened V by 6 bases and J by 0 bases, and 15 bases separated the two germline ends. The CDR3 is 16 amino acids. In DNA form, the CDR3 reads TGTGCCAGCAGCGCCTCCTGGACAGATAGCAATCAGCCCCAGCATTTT. It encodes CASSASWTDSNQPQHF.

This clone has a single count. The chain carries TRBV9 and TRBJ2-5; D is perhaps TRBD2 (5 bases). Trimming took 0 bases from V and 2 from J, leaving 14 bases between them. CDR3 length equals 16 residues. Germline assignment: CDR1 SGDLS and CDR2 YYNGEE. The chain's CDR3 is CASSVEAEGRQETQYF. The CDR3 nucleotides are TGTGCCAGCAGCGTAGAGGCCGAAGGGAGACAAGAGACCCAGTACTTC.

The chain carries TRBV13 and TRBJ1-3, with a tentative D call TRBD1 (5 bases). The germline V and J ends were trimmed by 5 bases and 1 base, with 12 bases remaining between them. This CDR3 has 15 residues. Germline V gene data show CDR1 as PRHDT and CDR2 as FYEKMQ (reference sequence). The CDR3 region is CASSGATVSGNTIYF. In DNA form, the CDR3 reads TGTGCCAGCAGCGGTGCGACAGTATCTGGAAACACCATATATTTT. Together with reference TRBV13 and TRBJ1-3, the CDR3 gives the full variable domain: AAGVIQSPRHLIKEKRETATLKCYPIPRHDTVYWYQQGPGQDPQFLISFYEKMQSDKGSIPDRFSAQQFSDYHSELNMSSLELGDSALYFCASSGATVSGNTIYFGEGSWLTVV.

The rearrangement joins TRBV4-1 to TRBJ2-7; 8 bases match TRBD1. The germline CDR1 and CDR2 sequences are MGHRA and YSYEKL. With 3 bases clipped from V and 2 bases from J, the junction kept 9 bases outside the gene matches. The CDR3 covers 16 residues. The CDR3 sequence is CASSQTGQGLAYEQYF. Written as DNA, the CDR3 is TGCGCCAGCAGCCAGACCGGACAGGGTCTTGCCTACGAGCAGTACTTC.

The J gene is TRBJ2-4, the V gene TRBV5-1; weak D call: TRBD2 (5 bases). From germline, CDR1 is SGHRS and CDR2 YFSETQ. Trimming cost V 4 bases and J 1 base, with 9 bases left between them. The CDR3 runs 14 residues. In nucleotides, the CDR3 is TGCGCCAGCAGCGTTGGAGGCGCCAAAAACATTCAGTACTTC. Amino acids: CASSVGGAKNIQYF.

The V gene is TRBV6-5, the J gene TRBJ2-2, with D uncertain. Trimming removed 3 bases from V and 1 base from J, with 6 bases in between. Germline values: CDR1 MNHEY, CDR2 SVGAGI. The CDR3 length is 14 residues. In DNA form, the CDR3 reads TGTGCCAGCAGTTATGCCAGGAACACCGGGGAGCTGTTTTTT. Protein product: CASSYARNTGELFF.

This chain links TRBV2 with TRBJ2-1; the match to TRBD2 covers 8 bases. The CDR3 sequence is 12 residues long. Per germline, CDR1 SNHLY and CDR2 FYNNEI. CDR3 in amino acids: CAGEREYNEQFF. CDR3 in DNA: TGTGCGGGGGAGCGGGAGTACAATGAGCAGTTCTTC.

The rearrangement links TRBV5-6 to TRBJ2-7; D perhaps matches TRBD1 (6 bases). The CDR3 extends over 14 amino acids. CDR1 is SGHDT, CDR2 YYEEEE, per germline. V shed 2 bases and J shed 5 bases, with 14 bases lying between them. The CDR3 region has the DNA TGTGCCAGCAGCTTCCGGTGGGGGCGCCACGAGCAGTACTTC. Its protein is CASSFRWGRHEQYF. The full variable domain, its missing parts supplied by reference TRBV5-6 and TRBJ2-7, is DAGVTQSPTHLIKTRGQQVTLRCSPKSGHDTVSWYQQALGQGPQFIFQYYEEEERQRGNFPDRFSGHQFPNYSSELNVNALLLGDSALYLCASSFRWGRHEQYFGPGTRLTVT.

The chain couples TRBV19 to TRBJ2-1, with D possibly matching TRBD2 (6 bases). This CDR3 has 13 amino acids. Trimming removed 8 bases from V and 4 bases from J, with 12 bases in between. Germline V lookup: CDR1 LNHDA, CDR2 SQIVND (reference sequence). Here the CDR3 reads CASADRGYNEQFF. In DNA form, the CDR3 reads TGTGCCAGTGCCGATCGGGGGTACAATGAGCAGTTCTTC. Full variable domain (rest looked up from reference TRBV19 and TRBJ2-1): DGGITQSPKYLFRKEGQNVTLSCEQNLNHDAMYWYRQDPGQGLRLIYYSQIVNDFQKGDIAEGYSVSREKKESFPLTVTSAQKNPTAFYLCASADRGYNEQFFGPGTRLTVL.

This rearrangement joins TRBV6-5 to TRBJ1-2, with TRBD1 identical over 8 bases. This CDR3 is 15 amino acids long. J was trimmed by 4 bases and V by 4 bases; bases with no gene match: 8. Germline V gene lookup returns CDR1 MNHEY and CDR2 SVGAGI. CDR3 in DNA: TGTGCCAGCAGTTTGGGGCAGGGGGCAGGCTATGGCTACACCTTC. Protein sequence: CASSLGQGAGYGYTF.

This chain joins TRBV5-6 and TRBJ1-2, with TRBD1 identical over 8 bases. Germline-derived CDR1 and CDR2 are SGHDT and YYEEEE. CDR3 size: 14 residues. V dropped 4 bases and J dropped 5; count of bases not matched to a gene: 7. CDR3 in DNA: TGTGCCAGCAGCGGGCAGGGGGCGGAATATGGCTACACCTTC. It codes for CASSGQGAEYGYTF.

V is TRBV7-2 and J is TRBJ1-2; a weak D match, TRBD1 (5 bases). Trimming took 6 bases from V and 2 from J, leaving 16 bases between them. Germline V lookup: CDR1 SGHTA, CDR2 FQGNSA. This CDR3 is 15 amino acids long. For the CDR3, the DNA is TGTGCCAGCAGACAAGGGACGGTGTGGAACTATGGCTACACCTTC. The encoded protein is CASRQGTVWNYGYTF.

The J gene is TRBJ1-2, the V gene TRBV4-1, with D maybe TRBD1 (5 bases). The CDR3 totals 13 residues. Germline CDR1 is MGHRA and CDR2 is YSYEKL. Trimming removed 4 bases from V and 2 bases from J, with 8 bases in between. As DNA, the CDR3 is TGCGCCAGCAGCCCCGGGACGAACTATGGCTACACCTTC. Translation: CASSPGTNYGYTF.

The rearrangement links TRBV10-2 to TRBJ1-1; D is undetermined. Trimming pared 2 bases from V and 7 bases from J, leaving 5 bases between. The CDR3 is 11 amino acids. CDR1 and CDR2 from the germline V gene are WSHSY and SAAADI. The chain's CDR3 is CASSEGLEAFF. The CDR3 DNA is TGCGCCAGCAGTGAGGGGCTTGAAGCTTTCTTT.

This clone was recorded only once. Other DNA sequences in this specimen translate into the identical CDR3. The chain combines TRBV28 with TRBJ2-3; possible D gene TRBD2, 7 bases. This CDR3 contains 14 residues. The germline CDR1 and CDR2 sequences are MDHEN and SYDVKM. Trimming removed 6 bases at V and 2 bases at J, with 12 bases between. CDR3 amino acids: CASSTAGATDTQYF. The CDR3 nucleotides read TGTGCCAGCAGCACCGCGGGGGCCACAGATACGCAGTATTTT.

The genes are TRBV27 and TRBJ2-7; tentatively, D is TRBD2 (6 bases). Trimming left V 3 bases short and J 2 bases short, with 17 bases between. Germline assignment: CDR1 MNHEY and CDR2 SMNVEV (reference sequence). The CDR3 is 16 residues long. The DNA for the CDR3 is TGTGCCAGCAGTTTTAGCGCGGGACCGCTCGCCTACGAGCAGTACTTC. As protein: CASSFSAGPLAYEQYF.

For the CDR3, the DNA is TGCGCCAGCAGTGAAGAAGCGGGAGAGAGATGGGGGGAGCTGTTTTTT. It codes for CASSEEAGERWGELFF. The V and J genes are TRBV10-2 and TRBJ2-2, with 8 bases identical to TRBD2. This CDR3 contains 16 residues. V shed 3 bases, J shed 8 bases, and the junction held 11 bases outside the gene matches. Germline V gene data show CDR1 as WSHSY and CDR2 as SAAADI.

The chain is built from TRBV9 and TRBJ2-2, with D tentatively TRBD1 (5 bases). In germline, CDR1 is SGDLS, CDR2 YYNGEE. The ends were cut back, 4 bases at V and 8 bases at J, with 9 bases in the middle. The CDR3 consists of 12 residues. In nucleotides, the CDR3 is TGTGCCAGCAGCCTTGCAGGGGGGGAGCTGTTTTTT. It codes for CASSLAGGELFF. Full variable domain (missing parts from reference TRBV9 and TRBJ2-2): DSGVTQTPKHLITATGQRVTLRCSPRSGDLSVYWYQQSLDQGLQFLIQYYNGEERAKGNILERFSAQQFPDLHSELNLSSLELGDSALYFCASSLAGGELFFGEGSRLTVL.

A note on this clone: The identical CDR3 is also encoded by other nucleotide sequences in the sample. The V gene is TRBV11-2, the J gene TRBJ2-3, with unresolved D. Trimming pared 1 base from V and 0 bases from J, leaving 8 bases between. Germline values: CDR1 SGHAT, CDR2 FQNNGV. The CDR3 runs to 15 residues. In nucleotides, the CDR3 is TGTGCCAGCAGCTTAGGAGGAGCTAGCACAGATACGCAGTATTTT. This encodes CASSLGGASTDTQYF.

The rearrangement uses TRBV9 and TRBJ1-1; 9 bases agree with TRBD1. Per the germline V gene, CDR1 is SGDLS and CDR2 is YYNGEE. The CDR3 sequence is 15 residues long. V lost 4 bases to trimming and J lost 4 bases; unmatched junction nucleotides: 8. In nucleotides, the CDR3 is TGTGCCAGCAGCCCGACAGGGGGAGGGGGCACTGAAGCTTTCTTT. Residues: CASSPTGGGGTEAFF. Full variable domain (outside the CDR3, taken from reference TRBV9 and TRBJ1-1): DSGVTQTPKHLITATGQRVTLRCSPRSGDLSVYWYQQSLDQGLQFLIQYYNGEERAKGNILERFSAQQFPDLHSELNLSSLELGDSALYFCASSPTGGGGTEAFFGQGTRLTVV.

This chain joins TRBV5-1 and TRBJ2-7; possible D gene TRBD2, 5 bases. The CDR3 contains 13 residues. With 4 bases removed from V and 6 bases from J, the gap between germline ends came to 14 bases. The germline CDR1 and CDR2 sequences are SGHRS and YFSETQ. The CDR3 sequence is CASSVGLGSEQYF. The DNA for the CDR3 is TGCGCCAGCAGCGTCGGACTGGGAAGCGAGCAGTACTTC. The variable domain in full, with the rest retrieved from reference TRBV5-1 and TRBJ2-7, is KAGVTQTPRYLIKTRGQQVTLSCSPISGHRSVSWYQQTPGQGLQFLFEYFSETQRNKGNFPGRFSGRQFSNSRSEMNVSTLELGDSALYLCASSVGLGSEQYFGPGTRLTVT.

The chain has TRBV25-1 and TRBJ2-3; the match to TRBD2 covers 8 bases. The CDR3 has 15 residues. V was pared by 2 bases and J by 6 bases, with 7 bases of the junction left unmatched. CDR1 MGHDK and CDR2 SYGVNS come from the germline V gene. CDR3 protein: CASSEGTSNGDTQYF. CDR3 DNA sequence: TGTGCCAGCAGTGAAGGGACTAGTAATGGCGATACGCAGTATTTT.